These 29 T cell receptor beta chains were all obtained from the same sample, sequenced in a study of shared clonotypes between healthy human individuals. Produced via immunoSEQ multiplex PCR; TCRdb's table is partial and in-frame only. This table has 1.6 million or so clones, just under 99% appearing once. The sample taken for sequencing was naive CD4+ T cells sorted from blood. As to subset: CD45RA+ positively selected. These receptors were collected from a young man in good health.

The chain carries TRBV10-3 and TRBJ2-5; 10 positions agree with TRBD2. After removal of 9 bases from V and 4 bases from J, the junction contained 14 bases not matched to a gene. The germline CDR1 and CDR2 sequences are ENHRY and SYGVKD. CDR3 length: 16 residues. In DNA, the CDR3 is TGTGCCATTGGATATTTTGCTAGCGGGAGAGGAGAGACCCAGTACTTC. Its protein is CAIGYFASGRGETQYF.

Of note for this clone: This same CDR3 is encoded by further DNA sequences in the sample. CDR3 nucleotides: TGTGCCTGGAGTGGGCAGGGCCATCAGCCCCAGCATTTT. It codes for CAWSGQGHQPQHF. The chain uses TRBV30 and TRBJ1-5; D is possibly TRBD1 (5 bases). Trimming left V 1 base short and J 5 bases short, with 9 bases between. CDR1 and CDR2 (germline): GTSNPN, SVGIG (reference sequence). CDR3 size: 13 residues.

This clone appeared a single time. CDR3 amino acids: CASRRDRDSGYTF. CDR3 sequence (DNA): TGTGCCAGCAGGAGAGACAGGGATAGCGGCTACACCTTC. The chain is built from TRBV6-5 and TRBJ1-2; 7 nucleotides line up with TRBD1. This CDR3 has 13 amino acids. Per the germline V gene, CDR1 is MNHEY and CDR2 is SVGAGI. Losses at the gene ends were 6 bases for V and 8 bases for J; bases not matched to a gene: 9.

V usage is TRBV27 and J usage is TRBJ2-3; 9 bases map to TRBD2. Losses at the gene ends were 1 base for V and 8 bases for J; bases not matched to a gene: 4. The CDR3 totals 14 residues. Germline V gives CDR1 MNHEY, CDR2 SMNVEV (reference sequence). CDR3 region: CASSLLAGGGTQYF. The CDR3 DNA reads TGTGCCAGCAGTTTATTGGCGGGAGGGGGTACGCAGTATTTT.

The sample holds one count of this clone. The genes are TRBV5-1 and TRBJ1-4, with TRBD1 as a possible D gene (5 bases). Germline assignment: CDR1 SGHRS and CDR2 YFSETQ. Trimming left V 3 bases short and J 3 bases short, with 12 bases between. The CDR3 length is 15 residues. In DNA, the CDR3 is TGCGCCAGCAGCTCAGGCGGGGGACCTAATGAAAAACTGTTTTTT. Translated, it gives CASSSGGGPNEKLFF.

The chain carries TRBV19 and TRBJ2-1; 7 positions match TRBD2. The CDR3 runs to 15 residues. Germline V gene lookup returns CDR1 LNHDA and CDR2 SQIVND (reference sequence). The V gene end was trimmed by 7 bases and the J gene end by 4 bases; junction bases not matched to a gene: 10. The CDR3 DNA reads as TGTGCCAGTATTGGTGGCGGGAGTAGGTACAATGAGCAGTTCTTC. It is translated as CASIGGGSRYNEQFF. Based on the CDR3 plus reference TRBV19 and TRBJ2-1, the full variable domain is DGGITQSPKYLFRKEGQNVTLSCEQNLNHDAMYWYRQDPGQGLRLIYYSQIVNDFQKGDIAEGYSVSREKKESFPLTVTSAQKNPTAFYLCASIGGGSRYNEQFFGPGTRLTVL.

The CDR3 protein is CASRHSPGTSGSWRREQFF. In DNA form, the CDR3 reads TGTGCCAGCAGGCACAGCCCCGGGACTAGCGGGAGTTGGAGGCGGGAGCAGTTCTTC. The V call is TRBV11-2, the J call TRBJ2-1; 14 nucleotides align to TRBD2. The germline gives CDR1 SGHAT, CDR2 FQNNGV. V lost 6 bases, J lost 10 bases, and 20 bases stayed unmatched. The CDR3 spans 19 residues. The complete variable domain, with remaining parts taken from reference TRBV11-2 and TRBJ2-1, reads EAGVAQSPRYKIIEKRQSVAFWCNPISGHATLYWYQQILGQGPKLLIQFQNNGVVDDSQLPKDRFSAERLKGVDSTLKIQPAKLEDSAVYLCASRHSPGTSGSWRREQFFGPGTRLTVL.

The chain couples TRBV5-1 to TRBJ2-7, with TRBD2 matching over 11 bases. Germline V gene lookup returns CDR1 SGHRS and CDR2 YFSETQ. The CDR3 runs 15 residues. The junction had 5 bases not matched to a gene; V was cut back by 4 bases and J by 2 bases. Here the CDR3 reads CASSRLTSGAYEQYF. As DNA, the CDR3 is TGCGCCAGCAGCCGTCTGACTAGCGGGGCCTACGAGCAGTACTTC.

This rearrangement joins TRBV4-3 to TRBJ2-7, with TRBD1 matching over 7 bases. The CDR3 covers 15 residues. Looked up from germline, CDR1 is LGHNA and CDR2 is YSLEER. The junction had 7 bases not matched to a gene; V was cut back by 1 base and J by 4 bases. The CDR3, as DNA: TGCGCCAGCAGCCAAGGCTCCACAGGGGTTTACGAGCAGTACTTC. Its protein is CASSQGSTGVYEQYF.

V and J are TRBV5-8 and TRBJ1-2; D might be TRBD1 (6 bases). CDR1 is SGHTS and CDR2 is YDEGEE in the germline V gene. Trimming cost V 1 base and J 2 bases, with 15 bases left between them. This CDR3 spans 16 amino acids. The CDR3 spells CASSLNTGTRNYGYTF. CDR3 in DNA: TGTGCCAGCAGCTTGAATACCGGGACACGGAACTATGGCTACACCTTC.

This clone was seen a single time. CDR3: CASSQAADTQYF. CDR3 sequence (DNA): TGCGCCAGCAGCCAAGCAGCAGATACGCAGTATTTT. The genes are TRBV4-1 and TRBJ2-3; D is unresolved. The germline CDR1 and CDR2 sequences are MGHRA and YSYEKL. Trimming shortened V by 1 base and J by 4 bases, and 3 bases separated the two germline ends. The CDR3 loop spans 12 amino acids.

This sequence joins TRBV18 and TRBJ2-7; possible D gene TRBD1, 6 bases. Trimming removed 5 bases at V and 2 bases at J, with 10 bases between. The CDR3 loop spans 13 amino acids. Germline loops: CDR1 KGHSH, CDR2 LQKENI. CDR3 bases: TGTGCCAGCTCATCACAGGGTCCCTACGAGCAGTACTTC. Translated, it gives CASSSQGPYEQYF.

This rearrangement joins TRBV4-1 to TRBJ2-5; possible D gene TRBD2, 6 bases. The CDR3 runs 18 residues. From germline, CDR1 is MGHRA and CDR2 YSYEKL. V was trimmed by 0 bases and J by 2 bases, leaving 19 bases between them. CDR3 coding DNA: TGCGCCAGCAGCCAAGAACCCCTTGGAGGGCGTGGGCAAGAGACCCAGTACTTC. Residues: CASSQEPLGGRGQETQYF.

The chain combines TRBV5-5 with TRBJ1-1, with D possibly being TRBD1 (5 bases). This CDR3 comprises 15 residues. Germline CDR1 reads SGHKS; CDR2 reads YYEKEE (reference sequence). With 0 bases removed from V and 5 bases from J, the gap between germline ends came to 14 bases. The CDR3 DNA is TGTGCCAGCAGCTTGGTAACCTTGGGGGGTACTGAAGCTTTCTTT. The encoded protein is CASSLVTLGGTEAFF.

The chain couples TRBV11-2 to TRBJ2-3; possible D gene TRBD2, 6 bases. V was cut by 5 bases and J by 3 bases, with 18 bases left in between. The germline gives CDR1 SGHAT, CDR2 FQNNGV. This CDR3 has 16 residues. CDR3 nucleotide sequence: TGTGCCAGCAGCCCTAGCGTTGGGGCAGGGACAGATACGCAGTATTTT. It encodes CASSPSVGAGTDTQYF. Combining the CDR3 with reference TRBV11-2 and TRBJ2-3 gives the whole variable domain EAGVAQSPRYKIIEKRQSVAFWCNPISGHATLYWYQQILGQGPKLLIQFQNNGVVDDSQLPKDRFSAERLKGVDSTLKIQPAKLEDSAVYLCASSPSVGAGTDTQYFGPGTRLTVL.

The chain uses TRBV5-1 and TRBJ2-1; 9 bases line up with TRBD1. This CDR3 contains 16 residues. The V segment lost 4 bases and the J segment 5 bases; nucleotides outside the gene matches: 10. Germline V lookup: CDR1 SGHRS, CDR2 YFSETQ. CDR3 loop: CASSQRIRQGDNEQFF. CDR3 DNA: TGCGCCAGCAGCCAAAGGATACGACAGGGGGACAATGAGCAGTTCTTC.

The chain combines TRBV7-6 with TRBJ2-2; 11 bases align to TRBD2. Germline CDR1 reads SGHVS; CDR2 reads FNYEAQ. The J segment lost 0 bases and the V segment lost 3 bases, leaving 3 bases of the junction unmatched. The CDR3 is 17 residues long. The CDR3 reads CASSLMTSGANTGELFF. The DNA of the CDR3 is TGTGCCAGCAGCTTGATGACTAGCGGGGCGAACACCGGGGAGCTGTTTTTT.

With regard to this clone: This CDR3 is also generated by other DNA sequences in the sample. J is TRBJ2-3 and V is TRBV5-1; 7 bases agree with TRBD1. CDR1 and CDR2 (germline): SGHRS, YFSETQ. V gave up 4 bases and J gave up 2 bases; unmatched junction bases: 4. This CDR3 region has 14 residues. CDR3 loop: CASSRQGITDTQYF. CDR3 DNA sequence: TGCGCCAGCAGCCGACAGGGAATCACAGATACGCAGTATTTT.

J is TRBJ2-3 and V is TRBV4-2; the D gene is possibly TRBD2 (6 bases). The CDR3 totals 11 residues. Trimming removed 6 bases at V and 6 bases at J, with 7 bases between. CDR1 is LGHNA and CDR2 is YNFKEQ in the germline V gene. CDR3 DNA sequence: TGTGCCAGCAGTCGGGAGGATACGCAGTATTTT. Translation gives CASSREDTQYF.

The chain is built from TRBV5-1 and TRBJ1-1; D possibly corresponds to TRBD1 (5 bases). Looked up from germline, CDR1 is SGHRS and CDR2 is YFSETQ. This CDR3 contains 17 residues. V was trimmed by 1 base and J by 4 bases, leaving 20 bases between them. The CDR3 DNA follows: TGCGCCAGCAGCTTGACCTCGGGATTGGGGAGGGGCACTGAAGCTTTCTTT. Its translation: CASSLTSGLGRGTEAFF.

V gene TRBV2 combines with J gene TRBJ1-5, with 8 bases lining up with TRBD1. V trimming: 9 bases; J trimming: 6 bases; junction bases outside the gene matches: 7. The CDR3 runs to 13 residues. CDR1 and CDR2 (germline): SNHLY, FYNNEI. The CDR3 DNA reads as TGTGCCAGTCTCCGGGACAGGTCTCAGCCCCAGCATTTT. Protein product: CASLRDRSQPQHF. The whole variable domain, remainder taken from reference TRBV2 and TRBJ1-5, is EPEVTQTPSHQVTQMGQEVILRCVPISNHLYFYWYRQILGQKVEFLVSFYNNEISEKSEIFDDQFSVERPDGSNFTLKIRSTKLEDSAMYFCASLRDRSQPQHFGDGTRLSIL.

As concerns this clone: The junction does not match germline at one end; this may be a read error. The J gene is TRBJ1-1, the V gene TRBV28; possible D gene TRBD1, 5 bases. From germline, CDR1 is MDHEN and CDR2 SYDVKM. The CDR3 totals 13 residues. The CDR3 loop is CGAQENLNTEAFF. The CDR3 DNA is TGCGGGGCACAAGAAAATTTGAACACTGAAGCTTTCTTT. Together with reference TRBV28 and TRBJ1-1, the CDR3 gives the full variable domain: DVKVTQSSRYLVKRTGEKVFLECVQDMDHENMFWYRQDPGLGLRLIYFSYDVKMKEKGDIPEGYSVSREKKERFSLILESASTNQTSMYLCGAQENLNTEAFFGQGTRLTVV.

This clone was picked up one time. The chain joins TRBV7-2 to TRBJ2-5; the D gene could be TRBD1 or TRBD2 (6 bases each). Germline V gene lookup returns CDR1 SGHTA and CDR2 FQGNSA. The CDR3 is made up of 18 amino acids. Trimming pared 4 bases from V and 3 bases from J, leaving 24 bases between. CDR3 DNA sequence: TGTGCCAGCAGCTCGGTAAGGGGGGCCCAACTCTACGAAGAGACCCAGTACTTC. Translated: CASSSVRGAQLYEETQYF.

This clone has a single count. This chain connects TRBV7-9 to TRBJ1-2, with no clear D. Germline CDR1 and CDR2: SEHNR and FQNEAQ (reference sequence). The CDR3 extends over 12 amino acids. The germline V and J ends were trimmed by 3 bases and 8 bases, with 10 bases remaining between them. CDR3 bases: TGTGCCAGCAGCTTTATGGAGGTGGGCTACACCTTC. Its translation is CASSFMEVGYTF.

The chain couples TRBV30 to TRBJ1-1; the match to TRBD1 covers 9 bases. Germline-derived CDR1 and CDR2 are GTSNPN and SVGIG (reference sequence). The V and J ends lost 4 bases and 11 bases, in that order; junction bases with no gene match: 5. The CDR3 extends over 11 amino acids. The CDR3 DNA is TGTGCCTGGAATGGACAGGGGATGGCTTTCTTT. Amino acid sequence: CAWNGQGMAFF.

J is TRBJ2-1 and V is TRBV19; D perhaps matches TRBD1 (6 bases). The CDR3 length is 14 residues. CDR1 and CDR2 (germline): LNHDA, SQIVND (reference sequence). V was clipped by 2 bases and J by 9 bases, with 14 bases between them. The chain's CDR3 is CASSITRGGGEQFF. Here the CDR3 DNA reads TGTGCCAGTAGTATAACCAGGGGTGGGGGTGAGCAGTTCTTC.

The chain joins TRBV5-5 to TRBJ1-1; no clear D. The germline CDR1 and CDR2 sequences are SGHKS and YYEKEE (reference sequence). Trimming stripped 1 base from V and 6 bases from J, with 16 bases between. CDR3 length: 15 residues. The chain's CDR3 is CASSLWPGGNAEAFF. The CDR3 nucleotides read TGTGCCAGCAGCTTGTGGCCCGGAGGTAACGCTGAAGCTTTCTTT.

DNA of the CDR3: TGTGCCAGCAGTGAGGAGAGCTCCTACAATGAGCAGTTCTTC. Translating gives CASSEESSYNEQFF. V is TRBV2 and J is TRBJ2-1; no clear D. The CDR3 extends over 14 amino acids. Germline V CDR1 and CDR2: SNHLY, FYNNEI. The V end was cut by 3 bases, the J end by 0 bases, with 6 bases between.

This chain uses TRBV14 with TRBJ2-7; 9 nucleotides match TRBD2. Losses at the gene ends were 1 base for V and 3 bases for J; bases not matched to a gene: 4. Germline V gene sequence: CDR1 SGHDN, CDR2 FVKESK. The CDR3 runs 15 residues. CDR3 coding DNA: TGTGCCAGCAGCCAAGGACTAGCGGAGTACTACGAGCAGTACTTC. Translating gives CASSQGLAEYYEQYF.